These 10 T cell receptor beta chains were all obtained from the same sample, sequenced in a study of shared clonotypes between healthy human individuals. CD8 cells regarded as naive lacked CD45RO, were positively chosen for CCR7, and omitted terminally differentiated effector memory CD45RA+ cells. Assay used: immunoSEQ multiplex PCR; TCRdb lists only in-frame clones, some missing. The data contain about 2 million clones, about 94% of them singletons. The sample consisted of naive CD8+ T cells sorted from blood. The receptors come from a man aged 18 to 30 in good health.

The V and J genes are TRBV11-2 and TRBJ2-1, with D perhaps TRBD2 (7 bases). V was pared by 4 bases and J by 8 bases, with 24 bases between. The germline V gene has CDR1 SGHAT and CDR2 FQNNGV. The CDR3 is 17 residues long. CDR3 bases: TGTGCCAGCAGCTCGGCCGGACTAGGGGGAATGTTGGATGAGCAGTTCTTC. It yields the protein CASSSAGLGGMLDEQFF.

V is TRBV6-6 and J is TRBJ2-5; D uncertain. The CDR3 consists of 14 residues. V lost 0 bases to trimming and J lost 0 bases, with 5 bases between them. Germline loops: CDR1 MNHNY, CDR2 SVGAGI (reference sequence). The CDR3 nucleotides are TGTGCCAGCAGTTACTCGAATGACCAAGAGACCCAGTACTTC. Encoded protein: CASSYSNDQETQYF.

The sample holds one count of this clone. The chain recombines TRBV6-1 with TRBJ2-5; 7 nucleotides match TRBD1. Trimming at V came to 6 bases and at J to 3 bases, leaving 7 bases not matched to a gene. The CDR3 is 14 residues long. Germline assignment: CDR1 MNHNS and CDR2 SASEGT. The CDR3 here is CASRRDRAKETQYF. The CDR3 nucleotides are TGTGCCAGCAGGAGAGACAGGGCTAAAGAGACCCAGTACTTC.

The V gene is TRBV6-6, the J gene TRBJ2-2; D unclear. CDR1 and CDR2 (germline): MNHNY, SVGAGI (reference sequence). Trimming removed 0 bases from V and 9 bases from J, with 5 bases in between. The CDR3 runs 12 residues. Written as DNA, the CDR3 is TGTGCCAGCAGTTACTCGCGGTGGGAGCTGTTTTTT. Amino acid sequence: CASSYSRWELFF.

The gene calls are TRBV4-1 and TRBJ2-3; 10 nucleotides align to TRBD1. Trimming at V came to 4 bases and at J to 5 bases, leaving 9 bases not matched to a gene. The CDR3 has 16 amino acids. Per the germline V gene, CDR1 is MGHRA and CDR2 is YSYEKL. The CDR3 coding sequence is TGCGCCAGCAGCCTACCGGGGACAGGGGAGGGAGATACGCAGTATTTT. Protein product: CASSLPGTGEGDTQYF.

Comment on this clone: The junction differs from germline at one of its ends, possibly a read error. For the CDR3, the DNA is TGTGCCAGCAGCGACCTTTGGGGACAGGGTAATGAGAAACTGTTTTTT. Its protein is CASSDLWGQGNEKLFF. V usage is TRBV2 and J usage is TRBJ1-4, with 9 bases matching TRBD1. Per the germline V gene, CDR1 is SNHLY and CDR2 is FYNNEI. This CDR3 has 16 residues.

The chain uses TRBV5-5 and TRBJ2-7; D gene ambiguous. CDR1 SGHKS and CDR2 YYEKEE come from the germline V gene (reference sequence). This CDR3 has 15 residues. Trimming stripped 0 bases from V and 3 bases from J, with 13 bases between. The CDR3 sequence is CASSLANGQSYEQYF. The CDR3 DNA reads as TGTGCCAGCAGCTTGGCCAACGGGCAGAGCTACGAGCAGTACTTC.

The chain couples TRBV10-3 to TRBJ1-1; 8 nucleotides line up with TRBD1. V gave up 6 bases and J gave up 7 bases; unmatched junction bases: 4. Germline V gene lookup returns CDR1 ENHRY and CDR2 SYGVKD. The CDR3 extends over 12 amino acids. The CDR3 sequence: CAISHGQGEAFF. CDR3 bases: TGTGCCATCAGCCACGGACAGGGTGAAGCTTTCTTT.

The DNA for the CDR3 is TGTGCCAGAAGCTTGGAATCGGGGAACAGGTTTCAGCAGCCCCAGCATTTT. It is translated as CARSLESGNRFQQPQHF. The V and J genes are TRBV5-3 and TRBJ1-5; maybe TRBD1 (5 bases). TRBV5-3 is an ORF for which the function is uncertain. Deletions cut 0 bases from V and 7 bases from J, with 20 bases between. This CDR3 has 17 residues.

This clone was counted once. V usage is TRBV6-1 and J usage is TRBJ1-1, with a tentative D call TRBD1 (5 bases). V was clipped by 2 bases and J by 6 bases, with 13 bases between them. This CDR3 comprises 14 residues. Germline CDR1 MNHNS, CDR2 SASEGT. This CDR3 reads CASSETGVMPEAFF. Written as DNA, the CDR3 is TGTGCCAGCAGTGAAACAGGCGTAATGCCTGAAGCTTTCTTT.